The next 27 T cell receptor beta chains were all read from a single sample in a study of cytomegalovirus exposure and HLA in healthy donors. Primers included in the PCR were 60 Vbeta and 13 Jbeta primers. Only in-frame clones appear in the TCRdb table, and some are missing; sequencing was by immunoSEQ multiplex PCR. The data contain approximately 150,000 clones, almost 80% of them singletons. The specimen was PBMCs. These receptors were collected from a man younger than 35 in good health and CMV-seropositive.

The chain is built from TRBV6-1 and TRBJ1-1; 8 bases are a match to TRBD1. V was clipped by 5 bases and J by 1 base; unmatched bases: 6. The germline V gene has CDR1 MNHNS and CDR2 SASEGT. This CDR3 region has 15 residues. The DNA of the CDR3 is TGTGCCAGCAGTTCCCGGACAGGGCCGAACACTGAAGCTTTCTTT. Its protein is CASSSRTGPNTEAFF.

The rearrangement joins TRBV9 to TRBJ1-1; D is uncertain. This CDR3 spans 13 amino acids. CDR1 SGDLS and CDR2 YYNGEE come from the germline V gene. V gave up 0 bases and J gave up 0 bases, with 3 bases separating them. The CDR3 nucleotides are TGTGCCAGCAGCGTAGGTATGAACACTGAAGCTTTCTTT. Protein product: CASSVGMNTEAFF.

The chain has TRBV2 and TRBJ2-7; D possibly corresponds to TRBD1 (6 bases). CDR3 length: 15 residues. With 6 bases removed from V and 3 bases from J, the gap between germline ends came to 18 bases. In germline, CDR1 is SNHLY, CDR2 FYNNEI. The CDR3, as DNA: TGTGCCAGCAGGTACTACCGGGACAAACTCTACGAGCAGTACTTC. Amino acid sequence: CASRYYRDKLYEQYF.

V and J are TRBV11-2 and TRBJ2-3; weak D call: TRBD2 (6 bases). Trimming removed 0 bases at V and 2 bases at J, with 12 bases between. The CDR3 has 16 residues. The germline gives CDR1 SGHAT, CDR2 FQNNGV. The CDR3 spells CASSLDWEDFTDTQYF. CDR3 coding DNA: TGTGCCAGCAGCTTAGATTGGGAGGACTTCACAGATACGCAGTATTTT.

This clone has only a few counts. The rearrangement links TRBV14 to TRBJ2-7, with TRBD1 matching 10 bases. The V and J ends lost 4 bases and 2 bases, in that order; junction bases with no gene match: 2. This CDR3 has 14 residues. The germline CDR1 and CDR2 sequences are SGHDN and FVKESK. Here the CDR3 reads CASSPGTGAYEQYF. In nucleotides, the CDR3 is TGTGCCAGCAGCCCCGGGACAGGGGCCTACGAGCAGTACTTC.

This chain connects TRBV5-1 to TRBJ1-1; unclear D gene. The CDR3 extends over 15 amino acids. V dropped 0 bases and J dropped 2 bases, with 11 bases sitting between them. The germline V gene has CDR1 SGHRS and CDR2 YFSETQ. In nucleotides, the CDR3 is TGCGCCAGCAGCTTGGTGGCAGGCGCTAACACTGAAGCTTTCTTT. This codes for CASSLVAGANTEAFF.

This clone was picked up a small number of times. This sequence joins TRBV6-5 and TRBJ2-1, with a possible D match to TRBD2 (6 bases). Trimming left V 0 bases short and J 8 bases short, with 14 bases between. Germline V gene lookup returns CDR1 MNHEY and CDR2 SVGAGI. The CDR3 runs 15 residues. DNA of the CDR3: TGTGCCAGCAGTTACTCGTGGGGGGAGTTGTATGAGCAGTTCTTC. Its protein product is CASSYSWGELYEQFF.

The chain employs TRBV6-1 and TRBJ1-5, with D uncertain. The CDR3 runs to 15 residues. Trimming cost V 3 bases and J 4 bases, with 13 bases left between them. CDR1 and CDR2 (germline): MNHNS, SASEGT. The CDR3 region has the DNA TGTGCCAGCAGTGATGCGACAATTTTAAATCAGCCCCAGCATTTT. Encoded protein: CASSDATILNQPQHF.

J is TRBJ1-2 and V is TRBV10-1, with TRBD1 as a possible D gene (5 bases). Trimming removed 6 bases from V and 4 bases from J, with 12 bases in between. CDR1 and CDR2 from the germline V gene are WNHNN and SYGVQD (reference sequence). There are 13 residues in the CDR3. CDR3 sequence: CASSPGHTYGYTF. The CDR3 DNA reads TGCGCCAGCAGCCCTGGACATACCTATGGCTACACCTTC.

V usage is TRBV5-1 and J usage is TRBJ2-1, with TRBD1 identical over 8 bases. The CDR3 extends over 14 amino acids. V dropped 0 bases and J dropped 7; count of bases not matched to a gene: 3. The V gene's germline CDR1 is SGHRS and CDR2 YFSETQ. CDR3 sequence: CASSLADRGNEQFF. The CDR3 DNA reads as TGCGCCAGCAGCTTGGCCGACAGGGGTAATGAGCAGTTCTTC.

This clone occurred once. This rearrangement joins TRBV19 to TRBJ2-7, with D uncertain. The CDR3 extends over 12 amino acids. V was cut by 6 bases and J by 4 bases, with 10 bases left in between. The germline V gene encodes CDR1 LNHDA and CDR2 SQIVND (reference sequence). CDR3 DNA sequence: TGTGCCAGTAGCAAGGTCGGGTACGAGCAGTACTTC. This gives the protein CASSKVGYEQYF.

CDR3 sequence reads: CASSYGTSGRIDEQYF. The CDR3 nucleotides are TGTGCCAGCAGTTACGGGACTAGCGGGAGAATCGACGAGCAGTACTTC. V gene TRBV6-6 combines with J gene TRBJ2-7, with TRBD2 identical over 14 bases. The V gene's germline CDR1 is MNHNY and CDR2 SVGAGI (reference sequence). V dropped 2 bases and J dropped 5; count of bases not matched to a gene: 5. This CDR3 contains 16 residues.

V usage is TRBV6-1 and J usage is TRBJ1-2, with 7 bases matching TRBD1. The CDR3 covers 13 residues. The J segment lost 6 bases and the V segment lost 4 bases, leaving 5 bases of the junction unmatched. CDR1 and CDR2 from the germline V gene are MNHNS and SASEGT. The CDR3 nucleotides read TGTGCCAGCAGTGCCCCGACAGGGAATGGCTACACCTTC. This encodes CASSAPTGNGYTF.

The chain links TRBV7-6 to TRBJ2-2, with D possibly TRBD2 on 6 matching bases. From germline, CDR1 is SGHVS and CDR2 FNYEAQ. The CDR3 is 17 residues long. V was shortened by 1 base and J by 4 bases, with 16 bases between the two germline ends. CDR3 DNA sequence: TGTGCCAGCAGCTTAGGCCTCGGGGGTCGCGGCACCGGGGAGCTGTTTTTT. It yields the protein CASSLGLGGRGTGELFF. Variable domain in full (rest from reference TRBV7-6 and TRBJ2-2): GAGVSQSPRYKVTKRGQDVALRCDPISGHVSLYWYRQALGQGPEFLTYFNYEAQQDKSGLPNDRFSAERPEGSISTLTIQRTEQRDSAMYRCASSLGLGGRGTGELFFGEGSRLTVL.

The chain is built from TRBV6-5 and TRBJ1-2, with 12 bases fitting TRBD1. The CDR3 has 13 amino acids. J was trimmed by 5 bases and V by 8 bases; bases with no gene match: 3. Germline lookup yields CDR1 MNHEY and CDR2 SVGAGI. The CDR3 loop is CASPGQGAYGYTF. The CDR3 DNA sequence: TGTGCCAGCCCGGGACAGGGGGCGTATGGCTACACCTTC.

V is TRBV29-1 and J is TRBJ1-1; 10 positions agree with TRBD1. CDR1 and CDR2 (germline): SQVTM, ANQGSEA. V dropped 6 bases and J dropped 8; count of bases not matched to a gene: 12. The CDR3 runs to 14 residues. CDR3 amino acids: CSVWGTGTGVEAFF. CDR3 coding DNA: TGCAGCGTCTGGGGAACCGGGACAGGGGTGGAAGCTTTCTTT.

V is TRBV6-5 and J is TRBJ2-3, with 8 bases fitting TRBD2. After removal of 4 bases from V and 6 bases from J, the junction contained 12 bases not matched to a gene. The CDR3 has 16 amino acids. Germline CDR1 MNHEY, CDR2 SVGAGI. The CDR3 DNA reads as TGTGCCAGCAGTTCGTCTTTCGGGGCGGGGGGTGATACGCAGTATTTT. Translated, it gives CASSSSFGAGGDTQYF.

The chain couples TRBV9 to TRBJ2-7; 8 nucleotides align to TRBD2. CDR3 length: 15 amino acids. Trimming cost V 4 bases and J 0 bases; bases outside gene matches: 6. CDR1 and CDR2 (germline): SGDLS, YYNGEE. CDR3 in DNA: TGTGCCAGCAGCCCCGGGGGGGCCGGCTCCTACGAGCAGTACTTC. Its translation: CASSPGGAGSYEQYF.

This chain connects TRBV4-1 to TRBJ1-1; 12 nucleotides agree with TRBD1. The CDR3 has 18 residues. With V trimmed by 4 bases and J by 5 bases, 14 bases remained unmatched. Germline-derived CDR1 and CDR2 are MGHRA and YSYEKL. The CDR3 region has the DNA TGCGCCAGCAGCCCGTACCCCCCGGGACAGGGGGCCGGGACTGAAGCTTTCTTT. Translating it yields CASSPYPPGQGAGTEAFF.

The gene calls are TRBV7-3 and TRBJ2-5; 7 nucleotides line up with TRBD1. CDR1 SGHTA and CDR2 FQGTGA come from the germline V gene. The ends lost 2 bases at V and 5 bases at J; junction bases unmatched: 8. The CDR3 length is 15 residues. As DNA, the CDR3 is TGTGCCAGCAGCTTAGGGAGAGGGGGCTCGGAGACCCAGTACTTC. It encodes CASSLGRGGSETQYF.

This chain uses TRBV27 with TRBJ2-7; a possible D gene is TRBD2 (5 bases). Trimming cost V 7 bases and J 0 bases, with 13 bases left between them. This CDR3 has 14 residues. CDR1 and CDR2 (germline): MNHEY, SMNVEV (reference sequence). The CDR3 nucleotides are TGTGCCAGCACCCAGGCCGCGGGCTCCTACGAGCAGTACTTC. Its protein is CASTQAAGSYEQYF.

The chain recombines TRBV18 with TRBJ1-3; TRBD1 is a possible D gene (6 bases). V lost 5 bases to trimming and J lost 6 bases, with 14 bases between them. The CDR3 has 14 residues. CDR1 and CDR2 from the germline V gene are KGHSH and LQKENI. CDR3 DNA sequence: TGTGCCAGCTCAGCAGCACAGGGCCCAAACACCATATATTTT. Its protein product is CASSAAQGPNTIYF.

As for this clone: At the DNA level, this CDR3 is encoded by other sequences in the same sample as well. The chain recombines TRBV28 with TRBJ1-1; D call uncertain. Trimming removed 2 bases at V and 1 base at J, with 5 bases between. The CDR3 totals 13 residues. The V gene's germline CDR1 is MDHEN and CDR2 SYDVKM. CDR3 region: CASSLNRNTEAFF. Here the CDR3 DNA reads TGTGCCAGCAGTTTAAACAGGAACACTGAAGCTTTCTTT.

The gene calls are TRBV4-3 and TRBJ1-2; D remains unclear. Germline V gene lookup returns CDR1 LGHNA and CDR2 YSLEER. Trimming pared 0 bases from V and 0 bases from J, leaving 11 bases between. This CDR3 has 16 amino acids. The CDR3 reads CASSQESGLTNYGYTF. The CDR3 coding sequence is TGCGCCAGCAGCCAAGAGTCCGGACTTACTAACTATGGCTACACCTTC.

The chain joins TRBV7-2 to TRBJ2-1, with 9 positions matching TRBD2. Germline assignment: CDR1 SGHTA and CDR2 FQGNSA. The CDR3 is 16 amino acids. Unmatched junction bases numbered 7, after V lost 5 bases and J lost 2 bases. In DNA, the CDR3 is TGTGCCAGCAGCACCGATCTAGCGGGAACCTACAATGAGCAGTTCTTC. Encoded protein: CASSTDLAGTYNEQFF.

The chain joins TRBV27 to TRBJ1-1, with 10 positions matching TRBD1. This CDR3 is 16 amino acids long. Germline assignment: CDR1 MNHEY and CDR2 SMNVEV (reference sequence). V gave up 2 bases and J gave up 5 bases; unmatched junction bases: 8. The CDR3, as DNA: TGTGCCAGCAGTTTAAACACTGACAGGGGGCGGACTGAAGCTTTCTTT. Translated: CASSLNTDRGRTEAFF.

This clone has just one count. The chain is built from TRBV28 and TRBJ2-7; no definite D call. The CDR3 has 12 amino acids. CDR1 and CDR2 (germline): MDHEN, SYDVKM. Between the trimmed V and J ends, which lost 10 bases and 2 bases, there was a span of 12 bases. CDR3 sequence: CATTERPYEQYF. The CDR3 DNA sequence: TGTGCCACCACGGAGCGCCCCTACGAGCAGTACTTC.